This T cell receptor beta chain is from a study of T cell responses to AZD1222 COVID-19 vaccine. Profiled with immunoSEQ multiplex PCR; TCRdb holds only in-frame clones, not every one. The sample includes 150,000 to 200,000 clones, 85% to 95% of them seen just once. CDR1 is LNHNV, CDR2 YYDKDF, per germline (reference sequence). The CDR3 has 20 residues. The V gene end was trimmed by 2 bases and the J gene end by 7 bases; junction bases not matched to a gene: 15. This clone appeared a single time. Its antigen remains unknown. Study results and caveats: Most donors were white British and more were female, and clonal diversity was possibly underestimated. Spike-specific TCR breadth and depth were elevated following two AZD1222 doses.

The TCR was taken from an adult in good health. Material: peripheral blood, obtained on day 0 of AZD1222 vaccination. The rearrangement links TRBV15 to TRBJ2-1; the match to TRBD2 covers 15 bases. The CDR3 bases are TGTGCCACCAGCAGATCTACAACCACACGGACTAGCGGGGGGGTAAATGAGCAGTTCTTC. Amino acids: CATSRSTTTRTSGGVNEQFF.